Below, 18 T cell receptor beta chains from the same sample are listed, as sequenced in a study of blood T cell repertoires in COVID-19. Method: immunoSEQ multiplex PCR; TCRdb's copy keeps in-frame clones and lacks some. The profile shows roughly 200,000 clones, roughly 87% of them singletons. The sequenced sample was PBMCs or T cells enriched from blood (not recorded which). Receptor source: a man between 18 and 29 years old with acute COVID-19.

The rearrangement links TRBV4-1 to TRBJ1-1, with 8 positions matching TRBD1. Germline CDR1 is MGHRA and CDR2 is YSYEKL. The V gene end was trimmed by 6 bases and the J gene end by 4 bases; junction bases not matched to a gene: 4. The CDR3 has 13 amino acids. The CDR3 sequence is CASRTGVATEAFF. CDR3 DNA sequence: TGCGCCAGCAGGACAGGGGTTGCCACTGAAGCTTTCTTT.

In DNA form, the CDR3 reads TGCGCCAGCAGCTTGACGCTTGCCGGGTCTAGCGCCACCGGGGAGCTGTTTTTT. It yields the protein CASSLTLAGSSATGELFF. The genes are TRBV5-1 and TRBJ2-2; D is perhaps TRBD2 (6 bases). Trimming cost V 1 base and J 4 bases, with 20 bases left between them. This CDR3 comprises 18 residues. Looked up from germline, CDR1 is SGHRS and CDR2 is YFSETQ.

This rearrangement joins TRBV7-8 to TRBJ1-5; perhaps TRBD1 as D (5 bases). Germline CDR1 is SGHVS and CDR2 is FQNEAQ. Trimming took off 6 bases at V and 1 base at J, with 7 bases between the two ends. The CDR3 runs 13 residues. The CDR3 is CASRPGSNQPQHF. CDR3 in DNA: TGTGCCAGCAGGCCAGGGAGCAATCAGCCCCAGCATTTT.

This clone has more than one count but fewer than ten. The chain carries TRBV6-4 and TRBJ1-2; TRBD1 might be the D (6 bases). V lost 5 bases, J lost 3 bases, and 16 bases lay in between. From germline, CDR1 is MRHNA and CDR2 SNTAGT. The CDR3 loop spans 15 amino acids. CDR3 residues: CASSPTTRGDYGYTF. The CDR3 nucleotides read TGTGCCAGCAGTCCGACGACCAGGGGAGACTATGGCTACACCTTC.

The chain combines TRBV9 with TRBJ1-1; a weak D match, TRBD1 (6 bases). The germline CDR1 and CDR2 sequences are SGDLS and YYNGEE. V lost 4 bases to trimming and J lost 0 bases, with 7 bases between them. The length of the CDR3 is 13 residues. CDR3 loop: CASSRTVNTEAFF. The CDR3 coding sequence is TGTGCCAGCAGCAGGACAGTGAACACTGAAGCTTTCTTT.

The V call is TRBV30, the J call TRBJ1-2, with a possible D match to TRBD1 (6 bases). V lost 0 bases, J lost 7 bases, and 12 bases lay in between. Germline V gives CDR1 GTSNPN, CDR2 SVGIG (reference sequence). The length of the CDR3 is 13 residues. CDR3 DNA sequence: TGTGCCTGGAGTGTAGGGGGGGCGCGTGGCTACACCTTC. It specifies CAWSVGGARGYTF.

The chain has TRBV11-2 and TRBJ2-3; 13 bases fit TRBD2. CDR3 length equals 17 residues. Germline V lookup: CDR1 SGHAT, CDR2 FQNNGV. After removal of 3 bases from V and 2 bases from J, the junction contained 5 bases not matched to a gene. Here the CDR3 reads CASSFGLAGALTDTQYF. CDR3 DNA: TGTGCCAGCAGCTTCGGACTAGCGGGAGCCCTCACAGATACGCAGTATTTT.

The genes are TRBV4-3 and TRBJ1-2, with D tentatively TRBD1 (5 bases). The CDR3 covers 16 residues. Trimming pared 1 base from V and 2 bases from J, leaving 14 bases between. The germline CDR1 and CDR2 sequences are LGHNA and YSLEER. The CDR3 loop is CASSQVTGDLNYGYTF. For the CDR3, the DNA is TGCGCCAGCAGCCAAGTTACCGGGGACTTGAACTATGGCTACACCTTC.

V usage is TRBV11-2 and J usage is TRBJ2-7; 9 bases align to TRBD2. The length of the CDR3 is 15 residues. Per the germline V gene, CDR1 is SGHAT and CDR2 is FQNNGV. The ends lost 1 base at V and 1 base at J; junction bases unmatched: 2. CDR3 amino acids: CASSLGLAGSYEQYF. The CDR3 DNA sequence: TGTGCCAGCAGCTTAGGGCTAGCGGGGTCCTACGAGCAGTACTTC.

About this clone: Other DNA sequences in the same sample also yield this CDR3. The gene calls are TRBV5-4 and TRBJ2-1, with a tentative D call TRBD1 (6 bases). V was cut by 2 bases and J by 0 bases, with 9 bases left in between. The V gene's germline CDR1 is SGHNT and CDR2 YYREEE (reference sequence). The CDR3 consists of 15 residues. The CDR3 sequence is CASSLQGSSYNEQFF. In DNA form, the CDR3 reads TGTGCCAGCAGCTTACAGGGAAGCTCCTACAATGAGCAGTTCTTC.

This rearrangement joins TRBV6-5 to TRBJ1-1; 8 nucleotides line up with TRBD1. V shed 8 bases, J shed 11 bases, and the junction held 13 bases outside the gene matches. This CDR3 comprises 13 residues. Germline CDR1 reads MNHEY; CDR2 reads SVGAGI. As DNA, the CDR3 is TGTGCCAGCCAGGGGGCAGGTTCCCCTTGGGCTTTCTTT. It encodes CASQGAGSPWAFF.

The chain recombines TRBV10-3 with TRBJ2-7, with 7 bases lining up with TRBD1. J gave up 1 base and V 3 bases, and 6 bases lay outside the gene matches. CDR1 ENHRY and CDR2 SYGVKD come from the germline V gene. The CDR3 covers 15 residues. The DNA of the CDR3 is TGTGCCATCAGTGATCCGACAGGGATTTCCTACGAGCAGTACTTC. It specifies CAISDPTGISYEQYF.

This clone was picked up a small number of times. The sample carries other DNA sequences with the same CDR3. The chain couples TRBV29-1 to TRBJ1-2, with D possibly matching TRBD1 (6 bases). This CDR3 comprises 10 residues. Germline V gene data show CDR1 as SQVTM and CDR2 as ANQGSEA. The V end lost 6 bases, the J end lost 7 bases, and 9 bases lay between the germline ends. CDR3 sequence: CSVETGGYTF. The DNA for the CDR3 is TGCAGCGTCGAGACAGGTGGCTACACCTTC.

This rearrangement joins TRBV13 to TRBJ2-2; 10 bases fit TRBD2. This CDR3 contains 17 residues. CDR1 is PRHDT and CDR2 is FYEKMQ in the germline V gene (reference sequence). V dropped 0 bases and J dropped 4; count of bases not matched to a gene: 5. The CDR3 DNA reads as TGTGCCAGCAGCTTAGGACTAGCGGGATTAGGCACCGGGGAGCTGTTTTTT. This gives the protein CASSLGLAGLGTGELFF.

The chain couples TRBV11-3 to TRBJ2-7; TRBD1 agrees at 9 bases. The trim removed 5 bases at V and 2 bases at J, leaving 22 bases unmatched. The germline V gene has CDR1 SGHNT and CDR2 YENEEA. CDR3 length: 20 residues. The CDR3 nucleotides read TGTGCCAGCAGCGACTCCCCCTTCGGACAGGGGCCGTCCTTCCCCTACGAGCAGTACTTC. Its protein product is CASSDSPFGQGPSFPYEQYF.

The chain carries TRBV10-1 and TRBJ2-3, with D perhaps matching TRBD1 (5 bases). The CDR3 loop spans 14 amino acids. CDR1 WNHNN and CDR2 SYGVQD come from the germline V gene (reference sequence). Trimming cost V 4 bases and J 0 bases, with 8 bases left between them. CDR3 in DNA: TGCGCCAGCAGTGGACAGCTTAGCACAGATACGCAGTATTTT. Its protein is CASSGQLSTDTQYF.

This clone was counted only a few times. The chain has TRBV7-9 and TRBJ1-4; the match to TRBD1 covers 10 bases. Per germline, CDR1 SEHNR and CDR2 FQNEAQ (reference sequence). V trimming: 5 bases; J trimming: 7 bases; junction bases outside the gene matches: 4. This CDR3 region has 14 residues. The CDR3 nucleotides are TGTGCCAGCAGCGCGGGACAGGGGTTTGAAAAACTGTTTTTT. It encodes CASSAGQGFEKLFF.

The chain employs TRBV5-1 and TRBJ2-2; 10 positions agree with TRBD2. The germline CDR1 and CDR2 sequences are SGHRS and YFSETQ. With 0 bases clipped from V and 4 bases from J, the junction kept 3 bases outside the gene matches. This CDR3 spans 16 amino acids. The CDR3 nucleotides read TGCGCCAGCAGCTTGGATCTAGCGGGGGCCACCGGGGAGCTGTTTTTT. Translated, it gives CASSLDLAGATGELFF. The variable domain in full, completed from reference TRBV5-1 and TRBJ2-2, reads KAGVTQTPRYLIKTRGQQVTLSCSPISGHRSVSWYQQTPGQGLQFLFEYFSETQRNKGNFPGRFSGRQFSNSRSEMNVSTLELGDSALYLCASSLDLAGATGELFFGEGSRLTVL.